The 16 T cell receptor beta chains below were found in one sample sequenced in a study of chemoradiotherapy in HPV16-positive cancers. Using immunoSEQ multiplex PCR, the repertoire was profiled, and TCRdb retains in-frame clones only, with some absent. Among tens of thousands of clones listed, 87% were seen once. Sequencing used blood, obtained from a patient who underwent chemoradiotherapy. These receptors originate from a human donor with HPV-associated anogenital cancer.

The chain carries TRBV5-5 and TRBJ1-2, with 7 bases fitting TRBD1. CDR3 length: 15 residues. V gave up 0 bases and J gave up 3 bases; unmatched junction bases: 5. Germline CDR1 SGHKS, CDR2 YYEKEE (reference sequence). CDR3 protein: CASSLGGGADYGYTF. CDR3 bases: TGTGCCAGCAGCTTGGGAGGGGGCGCGGACTATGGCTACACCTTC.

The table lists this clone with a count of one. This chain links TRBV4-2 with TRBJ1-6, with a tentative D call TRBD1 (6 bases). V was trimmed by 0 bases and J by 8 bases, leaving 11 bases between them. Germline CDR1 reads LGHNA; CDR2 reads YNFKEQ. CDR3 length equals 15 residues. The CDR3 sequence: CASSQDNRVDSPLHF. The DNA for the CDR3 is TGTGCCAGCAGCCAAGATAACAGGGTAGATTCACCCCTCCACTTT.

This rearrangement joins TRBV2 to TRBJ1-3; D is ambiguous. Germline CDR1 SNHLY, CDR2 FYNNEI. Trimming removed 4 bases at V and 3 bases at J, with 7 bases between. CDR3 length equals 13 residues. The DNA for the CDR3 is TGTGCCAGCAGTGGGACTCTTGGAAACACCATATATTTT. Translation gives CASSGTLGNTIYF.

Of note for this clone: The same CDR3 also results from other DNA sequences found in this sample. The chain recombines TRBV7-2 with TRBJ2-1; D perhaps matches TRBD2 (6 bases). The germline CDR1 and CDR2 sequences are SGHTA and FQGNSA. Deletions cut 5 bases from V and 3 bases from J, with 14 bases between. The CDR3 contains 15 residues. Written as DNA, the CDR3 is TGTGCCAGCAGCCCCGTTATCGGGAGCTACAATGAGCAGTTCTTC. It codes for CASSPVIGSYNEQFF. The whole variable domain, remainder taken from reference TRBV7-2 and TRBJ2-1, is GAGVSQSPSNKVTEKGKDVELRCDPISGHTALYWYRQSLGQGLEFLIYFQGNSAPDKSGLPSDRFSAERTGGSVSTLTIQRTQQEDSAVYLCASSPVIGSYNEQFFGPGTRLTVL.

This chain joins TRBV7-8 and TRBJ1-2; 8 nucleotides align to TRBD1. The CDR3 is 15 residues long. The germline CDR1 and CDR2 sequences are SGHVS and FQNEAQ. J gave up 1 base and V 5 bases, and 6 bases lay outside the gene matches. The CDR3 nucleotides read TGTGCCAGCAGCACTGGACAGGGAAGTAACTATGGCTACACCTTC. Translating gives CASSTGQGSNYGYTF.

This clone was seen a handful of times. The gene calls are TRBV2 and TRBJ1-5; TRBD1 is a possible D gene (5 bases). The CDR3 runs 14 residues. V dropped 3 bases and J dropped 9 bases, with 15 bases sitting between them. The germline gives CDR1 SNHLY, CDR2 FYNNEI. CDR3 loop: CASSDVREVGPQHF. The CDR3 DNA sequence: TGTGCCAGCAGTGACGTCAGGGAGGTAGGGCCCCAGCATTTT.

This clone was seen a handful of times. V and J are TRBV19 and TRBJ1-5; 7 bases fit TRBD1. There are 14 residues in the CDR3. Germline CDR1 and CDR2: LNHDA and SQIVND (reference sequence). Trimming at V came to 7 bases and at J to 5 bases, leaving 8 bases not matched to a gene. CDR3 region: CASNTLGQYQPQHF. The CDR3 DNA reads TGTGCCAGTAACACCCTGGGACAGTATCAGCCCCAGCATTTT.

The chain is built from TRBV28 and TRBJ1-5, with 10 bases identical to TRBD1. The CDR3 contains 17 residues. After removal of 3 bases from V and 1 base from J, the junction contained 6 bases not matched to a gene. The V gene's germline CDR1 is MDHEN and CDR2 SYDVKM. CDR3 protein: CASSLGQGWSSNQPQHF. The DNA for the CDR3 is TGTGCCAGCAGTTTGGGACAGGGGTGGTCGAGCAATCAGCCCCAGCATTTT.

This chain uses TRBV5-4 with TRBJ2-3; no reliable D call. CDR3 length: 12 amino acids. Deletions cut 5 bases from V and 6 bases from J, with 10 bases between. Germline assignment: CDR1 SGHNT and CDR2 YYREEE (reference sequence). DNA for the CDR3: TGTGCCAGCAGTTCCCTCCAGGATACGCAGTATTTT. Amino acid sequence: CASSSLQDTQYF.

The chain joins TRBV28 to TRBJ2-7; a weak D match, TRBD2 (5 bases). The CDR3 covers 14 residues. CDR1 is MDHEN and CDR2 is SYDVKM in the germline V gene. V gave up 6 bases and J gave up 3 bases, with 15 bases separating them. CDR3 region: CASSLTGYNYEQYF. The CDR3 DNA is TGTGCCAGCAGCCTGACGGGGTATAACTACGAGCAGTACTTC. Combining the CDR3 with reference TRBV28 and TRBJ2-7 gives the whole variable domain DVKVTQSSRYLVKRTGEKVFLECVQDMDHENMFWYRQDPGLGLRLIYFSYDVKMKEKGDIPEGYSVSREKKERFSLILESASTNQTSMYLCASSLTGYNYEQYFGPGTRLTVT.

DNA of the CDR3: TGTGCCAGCAGCCAAGACTGGAGAGGGGTGGCGGCTAATGAAAAACTGTTTTTT. Protein: CASSQDWRGVAANEKLFF. The chain links TRBV4-2 to TRBJ1-4; a weak D match, TRBD1 (5 bases). Germline CDR1 reads LGHNA; CDR2 reads YNFKEQ. The CDR3 sequence is 18 residues long. Trimming took off 0 bases at V and 3 bases at J, with 17 bases between the two ends.

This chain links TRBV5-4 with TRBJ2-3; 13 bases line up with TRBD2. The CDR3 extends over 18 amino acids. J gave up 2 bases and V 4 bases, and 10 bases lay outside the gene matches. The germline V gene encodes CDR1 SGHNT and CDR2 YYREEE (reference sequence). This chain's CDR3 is CASSITSGRAWDTDTQYF. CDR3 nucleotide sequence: TGTGCCAGCAGCATAACTAGCGGGAGGGCCTGGGACACAGATACGCAGTATTTT.

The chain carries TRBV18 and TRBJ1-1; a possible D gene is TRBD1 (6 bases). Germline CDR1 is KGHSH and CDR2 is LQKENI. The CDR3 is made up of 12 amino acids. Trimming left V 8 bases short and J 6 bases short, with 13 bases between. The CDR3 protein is CASRGPNAEAFF. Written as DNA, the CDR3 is TGTGCCAGCCGGGGGCCCAACGCTGAAGCTTTCTTT.

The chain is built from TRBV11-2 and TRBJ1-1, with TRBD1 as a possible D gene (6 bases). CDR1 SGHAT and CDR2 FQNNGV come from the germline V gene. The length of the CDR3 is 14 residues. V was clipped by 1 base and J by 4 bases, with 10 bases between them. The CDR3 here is CASSLGRGITEAFF. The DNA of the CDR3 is TGTGCCAGCAGCTTAGGAAGGGGGATCACTGAAGCTTTCTTT.

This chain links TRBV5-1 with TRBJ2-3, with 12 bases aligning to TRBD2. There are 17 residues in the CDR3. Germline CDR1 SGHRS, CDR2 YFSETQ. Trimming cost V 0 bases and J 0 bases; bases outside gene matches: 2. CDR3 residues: CASSLGTSGTSTDTQYF. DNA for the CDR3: TGCGCCAGCAGCTTGGGGACTAGCGGGACTAGCACAGATACGCAGTATTTT.

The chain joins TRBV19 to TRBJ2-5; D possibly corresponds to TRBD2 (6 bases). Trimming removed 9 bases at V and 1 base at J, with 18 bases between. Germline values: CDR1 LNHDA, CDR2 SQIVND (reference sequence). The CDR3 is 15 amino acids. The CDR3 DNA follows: TGTGCCAGCACCGGGGTGGCGGGACCCCAAGAGACCCAGTACTTC. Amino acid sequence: CASTGVAGPQETQYF.